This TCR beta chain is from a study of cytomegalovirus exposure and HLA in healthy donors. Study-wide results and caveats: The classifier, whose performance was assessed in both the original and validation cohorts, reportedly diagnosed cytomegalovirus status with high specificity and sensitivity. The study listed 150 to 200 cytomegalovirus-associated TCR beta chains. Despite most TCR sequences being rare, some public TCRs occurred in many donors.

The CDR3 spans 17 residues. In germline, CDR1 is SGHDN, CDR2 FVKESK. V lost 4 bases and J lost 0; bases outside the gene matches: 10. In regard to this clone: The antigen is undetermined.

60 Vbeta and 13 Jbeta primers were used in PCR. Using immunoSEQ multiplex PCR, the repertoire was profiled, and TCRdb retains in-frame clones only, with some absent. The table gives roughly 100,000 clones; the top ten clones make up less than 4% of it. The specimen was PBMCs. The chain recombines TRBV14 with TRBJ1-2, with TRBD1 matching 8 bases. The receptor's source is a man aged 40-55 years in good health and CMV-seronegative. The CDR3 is CASSPGAGGWTNYGYTF. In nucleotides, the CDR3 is TGTGCCAGCAGCCCGGGGGCAGGGGGCTGGACTAACTATGGCTACACCTTC.